This is a list of T cell receptor beta chains from one sample in a study of blood T cell repertoires in COVID-19. The data were produced by immunoSEQ multiplex PCR, yet TCRdb's version contains in-frame clones alone and is incomplete. The sample holds some 270,000 clones; almost 85% are singletons and the top ten take approximately 9.6%. Sequenced: PBMCs or T cells enriched from blood (not recorded which). All receptors derive from a woman aged 50 to 65 with acute COVID-19. Both conserved end residues are part of each CDR3. A D gene is named only where the DNA matches it firmly.

V gene	J gene	D gene	CDR3 DNA	CDR3 protein
TRBV7-8	TRBJ2-1	.	TGTGCCAGCAGCTTTCGACAGACCCAGGGCTACAATGAGCAGTTCTTC	CASSFRQTQGYNEQFF
TRBV30	TRBJ1-3	.	TGTGCCTGGAGACCTCGACAGGACTCTGGAAACACCATATATTTT	CAWRPRQDSGNTIYF
TRBV5-1	TRBJ1-2	.	TGCGCCAGCAGCTTGGATGTAGGGGATGGTTATGGCTACACCTTC	CASSLDVGDGYGYTF
TRBV9	TRBJ2-5	TRBD2	TGTGCCAGCAGCGTAGGACTAGCGGGCTCCGGGGGAGAAGAGACCCAGTACTTC	CASSVGLAGSGGEETQYF
TRBV11-3	TRBJ2-1	.	TGTGCCAGCAGCTTAGCGGGGGGCCCTTGGAATGAGCAGTTCTTC	CASSLAGGPWNEQFF
TRBV29-1	TRBJ2-7	.	TGCAGCGTCGCTACAGGGAACGAGCAGTACTTC	CSVATGNEQYF
TRBV25-1	TRBJ1-1	.	TGTGCCAGCAGTGAAAGGGGCGCAGGGAAGGCTGAAGCTTTCTTT	CASSERGAGKAEAFF
TRBV14	TRBJ1-1	.	TGTGCCAGCAGCCAAGCAAGGTCGAGGACTGAAGCTTTCTTT	CASSQARSRTEAFF
TRBV5-1	TRBJ2-1	TRBD1	TGCGCCAGCAGAAAACGGTACTGGACAGGGGCCCACAATGAGCAGTTCTTC	CASRKRYWTGAHNEQFF
TRBV9	TRBJ1-4	.	TGTGCCAGCAGCGTAGAACTGAGGGTCTCTCCTGGAAAACTGTTTTTT	CASSVELRVSPGKLFF